This entry lists 26 T cell receptor beta chains sequenced from one sample in a study of blood T cells in healthy people across ages. Together with a sample-barcoded 5' primer, a J-beta primer mix was included in a second PCR lasting about 6 to 12 cycles. TCRdb reprocessed the 5' RACE reads with MiXCR, giving one entry per CDR3 protein. The repertoire holds around 780,000 distinct CDR3 sequences, about a quarter seen once, with under 3% in the top ten. The same sample was also studied in work on T cells of mothers and their children.

The material sequenced was blood. The receptors were gathered from a boy between 10 and 17 years old in good health.

This rearrangement joins TRBV12-3 or TRBV12-4 to TRBJ1-1; D gene ambiguous. V was pared by 4 bases and J by 1 base, with 10 bases between. This CDR3 spans 14 amino acids. The CDR3 DNA is TGTGCCAGCAGTTGGGGAGAGGCGAACACTGAAGCTTTCTTT. Amino acids: CASSWGEANTEAFF.

The chain uses TRBV7-9 and TRBJ2-3, with 10 positions matching TRBD2. This CDR3 has 15 amino acids. CDR1 is SEHNR, CDR2 FQNEAQ, per germline (reference sequence). Trimming took 4 bases from V and 3 from J; bases not matched to a gene: 4. The CDR3 DNA is TGTGCCAGCAGCTCAAGCGGGAGGGCAACAGATACGCAGTATTTT. Translation: CASSSSGRATDTQYF.

The V gene is TRBV4-1, the J gene TRBJ2-5; possibly TRBD2 for D (6 bases). Germline CDR1 and CDR2: MGHRA and YSYEKL. The germline V and J ends were trimmed by 2 bases and 5 bases, with 12 bases remaining between them. The CDR3 spans 14 residues. Here the CDR3 DNA reads TGCGCCAGCAGCCAAAATTTCGCGGGGGAGACCCAGTACTTC. Translated, it gives CASSQNFAGETQYF.

The sample holds a few counts of this clonotype. This rearrangement joins TRBV20-1 to TRBJ1-4; D gene unclear. The CDR3 runs to 13 residues. The V gene's germline CDR1 is DFQATT and CDR2 SNEGSKA (reference sequence). The ends were cut back, 3 bases at V and 7 bases at J, with 12 bases in the middle. This CDR3 reads CSARAEAGEKLFF. CDR3 coding DNA: TGCAGTGCTAGGGCCGAGGCAGGTGAAAAACTGTTTTTT.

This chain joins TRBV7-9 and TRBJ2-5, with D unresolved. The better agreement between TRBJ2-1 and the DNA end casts doubt on the J call. CDR1 SEHNR and CDR2 FQNEAQ come from the germline V gene (reference sequence). The CDR3 contains 15 residues. CDR3 in amino acids: CASSSRLSTIDEQFF. The DNA of the CDR3 is TGTGCCAGCAGCTCCAGACTTTCTACGATAGATGAGCAGTTCTTC.

This clonotype was counted only a few times. In DNA form, the CDR3 reads TGTGCCAGCAGCTCCTACCGGGACAACTCCTACGAGCAGTACTTC. Protein: CASSSYRDNSYEQYF. The chain joins TRBV11-2 to TRBJ2-7; TRBD1 might be the D (6 bases). CDR1 SGHAT and CDR2 FQNNGV come from the germline V gene. V lost 4 bases and J 0 bases, leaving 13 bases between the germline ends. CDR3 size: 15 residues. Looking up the rest from reference TRBV11-2 and TRBJ2-7 gives the full variable domain: EAGVAQSPRYKIIEKRQSVAFWCNPISGHATLYWYQQILGQGPKLLIQFQNNGVVDDSQLPKDRFSAERLKGVDSTLKIQPAKLEDSAVYLCASSSYRDNSYEQYFGPGTRLTVT.

This clonotype was seen a handful of times. The genes are TRBV15 and TRBJ2-2; D might be TRBD2 (6 bases). Trimming pared 1 base from V and 1 base from J, leaving 7 bases between. Germline assignment: CDR1 LNHNV and CDR2 YYDKDF (reference sequence). CDR3 size: 15 residues. Here the CDR3 reads CATSRGRGNTGELFF. The DNA for the CDR3 is TGTGCCACCAGCAGAGGGAGGGGGAACACCGGGGAGCTGTTTTTT. The entire variable domain, with the rest obtained from reference TRBV15 and TRBJ2-2, is as follows: DAMVIQNPRYQVTQFGKPVTLSCSQTLNHNVMYWYQQKSSQAPKLLFHYYDKDFNNEADTPDNFQSRRPNTSFCFLDIRSPGLGDTAMYLCATSRGRGNTGELFFGEGSRLTVL.

The rearrangement links TRBV3-1 to TRBJ2-2; D may be TRBD2 (6 bases). The V end lost 4 bases, the J end lost 4 bases, and 16 bases lay between the germline ends. Germline V gives CDR1 LGHDT, CDR2 YNNKEL (reference sequence). This CDR3 spans 16 amino acids. CDR3 nucleotide sequence: TGTGCCAGCAGCCTTGGGACTGTCTTGAGCACCGGGGAGCTGTTTTTT. Protein: CASSLGTVLSTGELFF.

The chain has TRBV29-1 and TRBJ2-3, with a weak D call TRBD1 (6 bases). This CDR3 has 15 amino acids. With 4 bases removed from V and 3 bases from J, the gap between germline ends came to 17 bases. The germline CDR1 and CDR2 sequences are SQVTM and ANQGSEA. Written as DNA, the CDR3 is TGCAGCGTTGCACGTGGGTCGCAGGGGACAGATACGCAGTATTTT. It yields the protein CSVARGSQGTDTQYF.

This chain connects TRBV3-1 to TRBJ1-1; D remains unclear. Trimming shortened V by 1 base and J by 5 bases, and 8 bases separated the two germline ends. Per germline, CDR1 LGHDT and CDR2 YNNKEL (reference sequence). The CDR3 is 13 amino acids. In DNA, the CDR3 is TGTGCCAGCAGCCAAGTGTGGAAAACTGAAGCTTTCTTT. Its protein product is CASSQVWKTEAFF. The full variable domain, its missing parts supplied by reference TRBV3-1 and TRBJ1-1, is DTAVSQTPKYLVTQMGNDKSIKCEQNLGHDTMYWYKQDSKKFLKIMFSYNNKELIINETVPNRFSPKSPDKAHLNLHINSLELGDSAVYFCASSQVWKTEAFFGQGTRLTVV.

This clonotype was seen only a few times. The CDR3 spells CASSLFGGDTDTQYF. CDR3 nucleotide sequence: TGTGCCAGCAGTTTATTTGGAGGAGACACAGATACGCAGTATTTT. The chain carries TRBV27 and TRBJ2-3, with D tentatively TRBD2 (5 bases). V gave up 1 base and J gave up 2 bases, with 10 bases separating them. CDR3 length: 15 amino acids. CDR1 is MNHEY and CDR2 is SMNVEV in the germline V gene (reference sequence).

Regarding this clonotype: The junction departs from the called germline gene at one end, perhaps through a read error. This chain joins TRBV6-2 or TRBV6-3 and TRBJ2-2, with D tentatively TRBD2 (5 bases). The CDR3 consists of 13 residues. CDR1 and CDR2 from the germline V gene are MNHEY and SVGEGT. The CDR3 is CATAGGNPGELFF. In DNA, the CDR3 is TGTGCCACCGCGGGTGGGAACCCCGGGGAGCTGTTTTTT.

This clonotype has just a few counts. This chain uses TRBV15 with TRBJ1-2, with D uncertain. This CDR3 is 13 amino acids long. The germline CDR1 and CDR2 sequences are LNHNV and YYDKDF (reference sequence). V shed 0 bases and J shed 0 bases, with 2 bases lying between them. The CDR3 DNA is TGTGCCACCAGCAGAGATACTAACTATGGCTACACCTTC. Its translation: CATSRDTNYGYTF.

V and J are TRBV12-3 or TRBV12-4 and TRBJ2-5; no reliable D call. The CDR3 has 13 residues. Trimming pared 5 bases from V and 4 bases from J, leaving 11 bases between. Here the CDR3 DNA reads TGTGCCAGCAGTCCGGACCCGGCAGAGACCCAGTACTTC. Translated, it gives CASSPDPAETQYF.

The V call is TRBV27, the J call TRBJ2-1, with 7 bases lining up with TRBD1. With V trimmed by 3 bases and J by 1 base, 6 bases remained unmatched. CDR1 MNHEY and CDR2 SMNVEV come from the germline V gene (reference sequence). This CDR3 is 16 amino acids long. For the CDR3, the DNA is TGTGCCAGCAGTTTGACAGGGTTCAGGTCCTACAATGAGCAGTTCTTC. Its protein product is CASSLTGFRSYNEQFF.

This clonotype showed up just a few times. The chain links TRBV12-3 or TRBV12-4 to TRBJ1-2, with a possible D match to TRBD1 (5 bases). CDR3 length: 15 amino acids. Trimming pared 7 bases from V and 2 bases from J, leaving 17 bases between. The CDR3 is CASTIRQPRNYGYTF. The CDR3 DNA follows: TGTGCCAGCACCATAAGACAGCCACGCAACTATGGCTACACCTTC.

This clonotype was picked up one time. The rearrangement uses TRBV7-2 and TRBJ2-7; 10 bases are shared with TRBD2. CDR1 is SGHTA, CDR2 FQGNSA, per germline. V lost 6 bases and J lost 2; bases outside the gene matches: 7. The CDR3 has 15 residues. DNA of the CDR3: TGTGCCAGCAGGTGGGAAGCGGGAGGGACCTACGAGCAGTACTTC. This translates into CASRWEAGGTYEQYF. Looking up the rest from reference TRBV7-2 and TRBJ2-7 gives the full variable domain: GAGVSQSPSNKVTEKGKDVELRCDPISGHTALYWYRQSLGQGLEFLIYFQGNSAPDKSGLPSDRFSAERTGGSVSTLTIQRTQQEDSAVYLCASRWEAGGTYEQYFGPGTRLTVT.

This clonotype was seen at least ten times. This chain joins TRBV29-1 and TRBJ2-1; 7 nucleotides agree with TRBD1. Germline V gives CDR1 SQVTM, CDR2 ANQGSEA. The CDR3 contains 17 residues. V dropped 4 bases and J dropped 5; count of bases not matched to a gene: 17. The CDR3 sequence: CSVATPYTGERNNEQFF. The CDR3, as DNA: TGCAGCGTTGCGACTCCTTATACAGGGGAGAGGAACAATGAGCAGTTCTTC.

This clonotype was observed a few times. The chain links TRBV25-1 to TRBJ2-5; D gene ambiguous. CDR3 length equals 10 residues. The V end was cut by 6 bases, the J end by 7 bases, with 6 bases between. Per germline, CDR1 MGHDK and CDR2 SYGVNS. The CDR3 here is CASRSGTQYF. The CDR3 coding sequence is TGTGCCAGCAGATCCGGGACCCAGTACTTC.

This clonotype was seen a handful of times. The missing conserved phenylalanine or tryptophan at the end of this CDR3 makes a read error likely. The rearrangement joins TRBV3-1 to TRBJ1-4; no clear D gene. Trimming took 4 bases from V and 4 from J, leaving 10 bases between them. The CDR3 has 14 residues. The germline V gene has CDR1 LGHDT and CDR2 YNNKEL (reference sequence). The CDR3 nucleotides read TGTGCCAGCAGCCCAGGACTGCTTAATGAAAAACTGTTTCTT. This gives the protein CASSPGLLNEKLFL.

J is TRBJ2-7 and V is TRBV3-1, with D perhaps TRBD2 (5 bases). The CDR3 has 13 residues. V lost 0 bases and J 6 bases, leaving 9 bases between the germline ends. Germline V CDR1 and CDR2: LGHDT, YNNKEL (reference sequence). The CDR3 sequence is CASSQDPGSEQYF. The CDR3 DNA sequence: TGTGCCAGCAGCCAAGACCCGGGATCCGAGCAGTACTTC.

The chain has TRBV10-3 and TRBJ1-3; 7 positions match TRBD1. With V trimmed by 6 bases and J by 0 bases, 8 bases remained unmatched. Looked up from germline, CDR1 is ENHRY and CDR2 is SYGVKD. There are 16 residues in the CDR3. The CDR3 DNA is TGTGCCATCAGCAATGGACAGGTGATCTCTGGAAACACCATATATTTT. It encodes CAISNGQVISGNTIYF.

V is TRBV4-1 and J is TRBJ1-4; D remains unclear. The germline V and J ends were trimmed by 2 bases and 2 bases, with 9 bases remaining between them. The CDR3 is 15 amino acids. Germline V gene sequence: CDR1 MGHRA, CDR2 YSYEKL. This CDR3 reads CASSQIVTTNEKLFF. As DNA, the CDR3 is TGCGCCAGCAGCCAAATCGTAACTACTAATGAAAAACTGTTTTTT.

V usage is TRBV5-8 and J usage is TRBJ2-5, with 7 positions matching TRBD1. The J call is doubtful: the DNA matches TRBJ2-1 better. CDR1 and CDR2 (germline): SGHTS, YDEGEE. CDR3 length equals 13 residues. The CDR3 is CASSSYRGNEQFF. In DNA form, the CDR3 reads TGTGCCAGCAGCTCTTACAGGGGCAATGAGCAGTTCTTC.

The gene calls are TRBV5-1 and TRBJ1-2, with D unresolved. The V end was cut by 0 bases, the J end by 0 bases, with 6 bases between. This CDR3 is built from 14 residues. Germline V CDR1 and CDR2: SGHRS, YFSETQ. The CDR3 loop reads CASSLETTNYGYTF. The CDR3 DNA is TGCGCCAGCAGCTTGGAAACAACTAACTATGGCTACACCTTC.

This chain joins TRBV6-1 and TRBJ1-5; D unresolved. The V gene lost 2 bases and the J gene lost 5 bases, with 13 bases spanning the gap. The CDR3 has 15 amino acids. The V gene's germline CDR1 is MNHNS and CDR2 SASEGT. DNA of the CDR3: TGTGCCAGCAGTGAATCGGGCGGACCTGATCAGCCCCAGCATTTT. Protein: CASSESGGPDQPQHF.